This T cell receptor (beta chain) comes out of a study of T-cell memory formation after mild COVID-19. Study details: Each donor largely had its own TCR clusters.

Germline trimming cut 6 bases from V and 1 base from J; bases unmatched to any gene: 5. The CDR3 has 15 amino acids. Germline values: CDR1 SGHAT, CDR2 FQNNGV. TCRdb reanalysed the 5' RACE reads using MiXCR and keeps one entry per CDR3 protein. This repertoire shows just over 350,000 distinct CDR3 sequences, 14% found once; its top ten account for about 22%. This receptor was taken from a young man who had mild COVID-19 (a few samples of this study predate the infection). Cell type and time point are not known. Input material: PBMCs or a T cell subset sorted from them (not recorded which). This chain joins TRBV11-2 and TRBJ2-2, with 7 bases identical to TRBD2. DNA for the CDR3: TGTGCCAGCAGGTCCTGGGGGGGGAACACCGGGGAGCTGTTTTTT. It is translated as CASRSWGGNTGELFF.